The T cell receptor beta chain described here comes from a study of shared clonotypes between healthy human individuals. The CDR3 consists of 13 residues. Trimming took 7 bases from V and 0 from J, leaving 12 bases between them. Germline CDR1 reads SQVTM; CDR2 reads ANQGSEA. Study outcomes and limitations: The generation probabilities recorded for non-shared clonotypes fell below those of clonotypes shared by all four donors. Generally, naive subsets (rather than memory subsets) showed larger estimated richness.

The repertoire was sequenced with immunoSEQ multiplex PCR; TCRdb's copy has only in-frame clones and lacks some. The table shows 1 million to 1.2 million clones, with 70% to 80% occurring only once. Remarks on this clone: The antigen remains unidentified.

This receptor was identified in a man between 18 and 35 years old in good health. Some clones in this sample may be carry-over from other donors' samples. The rearrangement links TRBV29-1 to TRBJ1-2; possible D gene TRBD1, 5 bases. Source material: memory CD4+ T cells from PBMCs. The subset was: CD45RA-negative fraction. Here the CDR3 DNA reads TGCAGCGCCTCGTGGGGCGCTAACTATGGCTACACCTTC. It translates to CSASWGANYGYTF. Drawing the rest from reference TRBV29-1 and TRBJ1-2, the complete variable domain is SAVISQKPSRDICQRGTSLTIQCQVDSQVTMMFWYRQQPGQSLTLIATANQGSEATYESGFVIDKFPISRPNLTFSTLTVSNMSPEDSSIYLCSASWGANYGYTFGSGTRLTVV.